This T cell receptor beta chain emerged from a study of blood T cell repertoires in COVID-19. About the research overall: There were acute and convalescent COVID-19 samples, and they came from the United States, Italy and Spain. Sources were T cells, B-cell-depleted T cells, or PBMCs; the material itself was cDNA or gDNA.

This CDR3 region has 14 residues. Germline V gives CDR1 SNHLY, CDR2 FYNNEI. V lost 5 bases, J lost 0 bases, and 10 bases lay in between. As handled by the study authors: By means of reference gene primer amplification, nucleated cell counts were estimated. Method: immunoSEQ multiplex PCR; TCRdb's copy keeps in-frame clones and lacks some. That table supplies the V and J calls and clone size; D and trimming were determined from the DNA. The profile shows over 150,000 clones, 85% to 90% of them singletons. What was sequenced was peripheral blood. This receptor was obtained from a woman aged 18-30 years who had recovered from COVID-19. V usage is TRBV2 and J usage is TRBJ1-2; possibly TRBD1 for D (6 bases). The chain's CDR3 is CASSLGQTNYGYTF. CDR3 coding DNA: TGTGCCAGCAGTCTAGGACAGACTAACTATGGCTACACCTTC.